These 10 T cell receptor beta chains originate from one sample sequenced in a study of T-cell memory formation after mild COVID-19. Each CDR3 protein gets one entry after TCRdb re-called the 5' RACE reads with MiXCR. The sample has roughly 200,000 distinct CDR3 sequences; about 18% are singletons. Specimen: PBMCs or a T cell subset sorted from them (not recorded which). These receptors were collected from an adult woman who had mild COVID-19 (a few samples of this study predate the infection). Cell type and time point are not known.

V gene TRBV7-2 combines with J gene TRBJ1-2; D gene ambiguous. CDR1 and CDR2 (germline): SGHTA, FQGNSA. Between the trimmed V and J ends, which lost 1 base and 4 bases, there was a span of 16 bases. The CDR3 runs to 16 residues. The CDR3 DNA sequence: TGTGCCAGCAGCTTAGAAGCCAAGCAGACAACCTATGGCTACACCTTC. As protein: CASSLEAKQTTYGYTF. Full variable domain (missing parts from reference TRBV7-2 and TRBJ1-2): GAGVSQSPSNKVTEKGKDVELRCDPISGHTALYWYRQSLGQGLEFLIYFQGNSAPDKSGLPSDRFSAERTGGSVSTLTIQRTQQEDSAVYLCASSLEAKQTTYGYTFGSGTRLTVV.

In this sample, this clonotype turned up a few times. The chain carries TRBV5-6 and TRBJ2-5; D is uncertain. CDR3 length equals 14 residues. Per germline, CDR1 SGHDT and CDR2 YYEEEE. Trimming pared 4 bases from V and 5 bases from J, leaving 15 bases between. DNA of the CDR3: TGTGCCAGCAGCCCCCAGGCAGGCCGCGAGACCCAGTACTTC. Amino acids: CASSPQAGRETQYF.

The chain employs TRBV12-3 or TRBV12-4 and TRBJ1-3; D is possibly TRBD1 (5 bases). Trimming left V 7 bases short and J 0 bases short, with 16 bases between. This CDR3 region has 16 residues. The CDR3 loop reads CASKLGTAPSGNTIYF. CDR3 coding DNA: TGTGCCAGCAAACTCGGGACCGCTCCCTCTGGAAACACCATATATTTT.

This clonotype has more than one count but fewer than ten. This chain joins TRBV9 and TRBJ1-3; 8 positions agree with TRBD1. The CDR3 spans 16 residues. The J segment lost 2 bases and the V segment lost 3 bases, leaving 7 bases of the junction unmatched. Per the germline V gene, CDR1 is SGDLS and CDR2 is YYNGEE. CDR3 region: CASSARTGIAGNTIYF. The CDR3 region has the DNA TGTGCCAGCAGCGCTAGGACAGGGATAGCTGGAAACACCATATATTTT. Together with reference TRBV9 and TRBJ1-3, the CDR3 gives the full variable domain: DSGVTQTPKHLITATGQRVTLRCSPRSGDLSVYWYQQSLDQGLQFLIQYYNGEERAKGNILERFSAQQFPDLHSELNLSSLELGDSALYFCASSARTGIAGNTIYFGEGSWLTVV.

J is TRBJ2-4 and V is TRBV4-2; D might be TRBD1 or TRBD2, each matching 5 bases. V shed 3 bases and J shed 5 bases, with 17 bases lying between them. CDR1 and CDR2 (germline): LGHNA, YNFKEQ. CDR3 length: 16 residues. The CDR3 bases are TGTGCCAGCAGCCAGGACGTCTTCGGGGCGGAAAACATTCAGTACTTC. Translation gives CASSQDVFGAENIQYF.

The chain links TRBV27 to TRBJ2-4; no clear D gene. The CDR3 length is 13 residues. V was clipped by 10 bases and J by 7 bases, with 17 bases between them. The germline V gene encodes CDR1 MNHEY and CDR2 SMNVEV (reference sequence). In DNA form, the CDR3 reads TGTGCCACCAACCCCCTAGAGCGTAACATTCAGTACTTC. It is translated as CATNPLERNIQYF.

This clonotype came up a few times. DNA of the CDR3: TGTGCCAGTAGTACCGGACTGCCAGATACGCAGTATTTT. Protein sequence: CASSTGLPDTQYF. V and J are TRBV19 and TRBJ2-3, with D maybe TRBD2 (5 bases). The germline V and J ends were trimmed by 4 bases and 4 bases, with 9 bases remaining between them. The CDR3 sequence is 13 residues long. CDR1 and CDR2 from the germline V gene are LNHDA and SQIVND (reference sequence). Filled out from reference TRBV19 and TRBJ2-3, the complete variable domain reads DGGITQSPKYLFRKEGQNVTLSCEQNLNHDAMYWYRQDPGQGLRLIYYSQIVNDFQKGDIAEGYSVSREKKESFPLTVTSAQKNPTAFYLCASSTGLPDTQYFGPGTRLTVL.

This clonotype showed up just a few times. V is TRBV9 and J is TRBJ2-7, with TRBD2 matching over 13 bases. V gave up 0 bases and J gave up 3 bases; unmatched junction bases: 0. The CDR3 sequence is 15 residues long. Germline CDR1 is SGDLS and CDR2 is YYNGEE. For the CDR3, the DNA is TGTGCCAGCAGCGTAGGACTAGCGGGGGGCTACGAGCAGTACTTC. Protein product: CASSVGLAGGYEQYF.

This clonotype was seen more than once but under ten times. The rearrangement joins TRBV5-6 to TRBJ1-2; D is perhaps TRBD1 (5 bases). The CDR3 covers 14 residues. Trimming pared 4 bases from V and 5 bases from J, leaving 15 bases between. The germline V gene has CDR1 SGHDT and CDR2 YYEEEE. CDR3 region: CASSPTQGSYGYTF. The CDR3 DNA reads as TGTGCCAGCAGCCCAACTCAGGGTAGTTATGGCTACACCTTC. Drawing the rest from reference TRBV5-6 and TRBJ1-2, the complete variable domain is DAGVTQSPTHLIKTRGQQVTLRCSPKSGHDTVSWYQQALGQGPQFIFQYYEEEERQRGNFPDRFSGHQFPNYSSELNVNALLLGDSALYLCASSPTQGSYGYTFGSGTRLTVV.

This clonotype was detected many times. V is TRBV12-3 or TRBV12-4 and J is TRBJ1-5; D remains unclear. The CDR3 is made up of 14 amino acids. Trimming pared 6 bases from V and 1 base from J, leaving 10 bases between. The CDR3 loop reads CASRVGPSNQPQHF. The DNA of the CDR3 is TGTGCCAGCAGGGTAGGCCCGAGCAATCAGCCCCAGCATTTT.